This paragraph covers one T cell receptor (beta chain) sequence. Its antigen has not been determined. No base quality values were provided; no much bigger clone lies one nucleotide off. The data stem from a study of shared clonotypes between healthy human individuals (dated by TCRdb to the early 2020s). Looking at the study overall: Three men and two women, aged 18 to 49 years, made up the cohort. For each donor, CD4 naive and CD4 memory were each given three plates, CD8 naive was given two plates, and CD8 memory was given one plate. To estimate repertoire size and how much clonotypes are shared between individuals, the study performed deep sequencing of blood TCR repertoires from roughly five healthy adults. To increase sequencing depth and limit assay-specific biases, TCR repertoire library preparation and sequencing were carried out by different laboratories using diverse techniques. Leukapheresis yielded between about 0.94 and 10 billion PBMCs per donor. The research as a whole found: Estimated clonotype richness was generally larger for naive than for memory subsets. Incomplete sequencing was indicated by rarefaction of sorted-subset datasets, despite the large sequencing depth. Across a few donors, approximately 5% of naive CD4, around 3.5% of naive CD8, around 2.5% of memory CD4, and under 0.45% of memory CD8 clonotypes were shared. Because the study included a small number of donors, the genetic and exposure-history diversity represented was limited. Clonotypes shared by all four sorted-subset donors showed higher generation probabilities than non-shared clonotypes. Sampling was restricted to blood, and TCR repertoires in tissues likely differ from the TCR repertoires found in blood. Pairwise subsampling led to the expectation that sequencing depth would affect the degree of clonotype sharing among donors.

Healthy HIV-negative adults with no recently reported acute infections or vaccinations were included as donors. Every donor was a Caucasian adult residing in Nashville, Tennessee, USA. CD8 memory samples consisted of magnetically selected CD45RO+ cells combined with CCR7-negative CD45RA+ effector memory (TemRA) cells. Blood was obtained by leukapheresis, after which PBMCs were separated by Ficoll-Histopaque density gradient centrifugation and cryopreserved in liquid nitrogen vapor phase. Purity and quantity of every magnetically sorted T cell population were checked by analytical flow cytometry. Each sorted fraction had its genomic DNA isolated and then quantified by UV absorbance on a Nanodrop 2000c. Looking up the germline V gene yields CDR1 MDHEN and CDR2 SYDVKM. From V the trimming removes 7 bases and from J it removes 3 bases, while the gene matches leave 14 bases of the junction unaccounted for. Reading from cysteine to phenylalanine, the CDR3 counts 17 amino acids. The kept DNA is CDR3 alone, 51 bases in frame from the first base.

TCR CDR3 regions were amplified from genomic DNA by multiplex PCR using the deep immunoSEQ assay. Extracted genomic DNA from each cell subset was distributed evenly across all wells of several immunoSEQ 96-well plates, and each plate was treated as a replicate. For sorted subsets, 150 to 250 ng genomic DNA, equal to approximately 30,000 T cell genomes, was loaded into each replicate PCR. The purified libraries were quantified using a Qubit 3.0 fluorometer, sized with a Bioanalyzer 2100, and then quantified again using the KAPA Library Quantification kit. Every immunoSEQ 96-well plate was sequenced on a dedicated single-read 150-cycle Illumina NextSeq 550 flow cell. The study's own analysis went as follows. Because the immunoSEQ output included only junctional sequences and no quality scores, the filtering could not be the same as the filtering used for full-length reads. Sequences were annotated with PyIR, a Python wrapper for IgBLAST v1.9, using IMGT germline references to assign V/J genes and CDR3. Reads were removed for weak V/J assignments (E-value above 1e-6), missing CDR3, stop codons, out-of-frame junctions, or ambiguous translated residues. V3J clonotypes were defined as sequences sharing the same inferred V gene, J gene, and CDR3 amino acid sequence. The percentage overlap between two repertoires was calculated by dividing the number of shared unique clonotypes by the size of the smaller repertoire. RTK rarefaction, the Chao1 estimator, and Recon v2.1 estimates of unobserved clonotypes were used to assess repertoire richness. Generation probabilities were computed with OLGA for all TCRbeta clonotypes obtained by the gDNA method from several donors. TCRdb mirrors the immuneACCESS table, restricted to in-frame sequences. Some clones are absent from its copies; in checked studies, under half trace to an unresolved V gene, and the reason for the others is unknown. V and J calls and clone size are given by that table; D and trimming were obtained from the DNA. The table for this sample lists roughly 110,000 clones; around 71% of them were counted only once. Jointly, the top ten make up under 30% of the sample.

The receptor comes from a woman between 25 and 40 years old in good health. Input material: memory CD8+ T cells sorted from blood. This sample's cell subset or site label indicates: CD45RO+ cells pooled with CCR7-negative TemRA cells. This sequence uses TRBV28 and TRBJ2-2; TRBD2 aligns with 7 central bases. The CDR3 region: CASTRLGRETDTGELFF. The DNA sequence is given as TGTGCCAGCACACGACTGGGGCGGGAGACTGACACCGGGGAGCTGTTTTTT.